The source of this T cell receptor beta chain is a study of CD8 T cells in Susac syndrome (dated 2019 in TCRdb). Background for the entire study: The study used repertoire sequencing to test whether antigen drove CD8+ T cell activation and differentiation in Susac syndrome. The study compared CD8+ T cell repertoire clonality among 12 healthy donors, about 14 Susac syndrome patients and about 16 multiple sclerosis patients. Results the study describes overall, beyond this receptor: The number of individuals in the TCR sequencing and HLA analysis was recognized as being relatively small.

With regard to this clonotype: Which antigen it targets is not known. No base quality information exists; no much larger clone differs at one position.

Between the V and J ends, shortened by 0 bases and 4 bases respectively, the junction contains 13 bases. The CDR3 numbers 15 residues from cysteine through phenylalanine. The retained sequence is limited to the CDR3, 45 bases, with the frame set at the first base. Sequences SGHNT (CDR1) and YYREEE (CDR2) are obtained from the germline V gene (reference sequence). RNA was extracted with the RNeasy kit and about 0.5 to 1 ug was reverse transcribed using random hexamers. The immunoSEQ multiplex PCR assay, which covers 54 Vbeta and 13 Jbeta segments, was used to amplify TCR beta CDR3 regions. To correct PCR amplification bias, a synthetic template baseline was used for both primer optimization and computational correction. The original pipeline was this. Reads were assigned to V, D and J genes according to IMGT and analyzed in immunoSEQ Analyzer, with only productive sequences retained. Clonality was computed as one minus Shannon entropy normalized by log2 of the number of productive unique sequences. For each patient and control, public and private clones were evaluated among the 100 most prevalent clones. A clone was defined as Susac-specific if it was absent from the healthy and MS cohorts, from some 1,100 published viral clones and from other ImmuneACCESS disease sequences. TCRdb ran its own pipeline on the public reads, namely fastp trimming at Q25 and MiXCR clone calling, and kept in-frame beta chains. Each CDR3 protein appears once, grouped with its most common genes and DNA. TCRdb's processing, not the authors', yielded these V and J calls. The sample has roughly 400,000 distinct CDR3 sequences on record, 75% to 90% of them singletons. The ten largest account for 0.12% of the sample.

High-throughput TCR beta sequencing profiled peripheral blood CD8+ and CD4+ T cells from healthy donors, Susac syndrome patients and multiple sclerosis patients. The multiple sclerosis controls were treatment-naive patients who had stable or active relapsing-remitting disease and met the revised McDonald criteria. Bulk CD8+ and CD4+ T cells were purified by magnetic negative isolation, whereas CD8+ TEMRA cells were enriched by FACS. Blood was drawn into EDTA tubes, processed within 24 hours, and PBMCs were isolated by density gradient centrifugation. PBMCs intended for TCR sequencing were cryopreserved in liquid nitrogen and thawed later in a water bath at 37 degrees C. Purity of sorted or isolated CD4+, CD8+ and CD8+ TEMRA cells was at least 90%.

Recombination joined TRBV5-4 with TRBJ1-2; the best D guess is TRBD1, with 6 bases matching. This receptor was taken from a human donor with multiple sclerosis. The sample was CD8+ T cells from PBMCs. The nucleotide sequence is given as TGTGCCAGCAGCTTGGACGGGGGGGGCGTCTATGGCTACACCTTC. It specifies CASSLDGGGVYGYTF.